This T cell receptor beta chain was sequenced during a study of blood T cell repertoires in COVID-19. Study overall: Researchers got acute and convalescent COVID-19 samples from the United States, Italy and Spain.

Turning to this clone: This sample includes further DNA sequences coding for the same CDR3.

During active infection, Seattle patients enrolled and were then monitored through disease. CDR3 size: 14 residues. The germline CDR1 and CDR2 sequences are SGHTA and FQGNSA. The V and J ends lost 1 base and 1 base respectively, with 4 bases between them. The assay was immunoSEQ multiplex PCR, and TCRdb's table has in-frame clones only and misses some. The table has roughly 230,000 clones, around 84% seen once. The sample consisted of peripheral blood. The genes are TRBV7-2 and TRBJ2-2; D is uncertain. This sequence originates from a woman older than 75 with COVID-19, enrolled during active disease. The chain's CDR3 is CASSLVRNTGELFF. The CDR3 bases are TGTGCCAGCAGCTTAGTCAGGAACACCGGGGAGCTGTTTTTT.